The subject of this entry is one T cell receptor (beta chain). This CDR3 has 15 amino acids. The V end lost 1 base, the J end lost 2 bases, and 14 bases lay between the germline ends. Germline CDR1 SQVTM, CDR2 ANQGSEA. The entry originates in a study of blood T cell repertoires in COVID-19. Across the study: Italy, Spain and the United States were the sources of the convalescent and acute COVID-19 samples. T cells, B-cell-depleted T cells, or PBMCs provided the cDNA or gDNA that served as material.

Original handling: Scientists estimated how many nucleated cells there were by amplifying reference gene primers. Repertoires were generated with immunoSEQ multiplex PCR, while TCRdb's copy carries only in-frame clones and drops some. V and J calls and clone size come straight from that table; D and trimming were deduced from the DNA. The profile covers about 140,000 clones, with more than 60% appearing a single time and 9% taken by the ten largest. The chain recombines TRBV29-1 with TRBJ2-5, with D possibly matching TRBD1 (6 bases). The sequencing input was peripheral blood. This clonotype originated in a woman in her fifties or sixties with active or convalescent COVID-19. The chain's CDR3 is CSVEVQGRGQETQYF. The CDR3 nucleotides read TGCAGCGTTGAAGTACAGGGAAGAGGTCAAGAGACCCAGTACTTC.